This T cell receptor beta chain originates from a study of regulatory T cells in long-lasting Graves disease. Study-wide findings and caveats: TRBV28 was favored in persistent disease, as were TRBJ1-2 and TRBJ2-5.

This clonotype was recorded at least ten times. What it recognizes is unknown. In germline, CDR1 is ENHRY, CDR2 SYGVKD. V shed 0 bases, J shed 8 bases, and the junction held 6 bases outside the gene matches. The CDR3 has 14 amino acids. Arm-PCR of CDR3 regions with iRepertoire HTBI primers generated TCR beta libraries. From the multiplex PCR reads, TCRdb called clonotypes with MiXCR, one entry per CDR3 protein. The sample has under 250,000 distinct CDR3 sequences; about 19% are singletons. Regarding time point: newly diagnosed GD, antithyroid drugs for less than 3 months. PBMCs provided the RNA from which the TCR library was made. These data also featured in a second study, about T cells in Graves' hyperthyroidism and ophthalmopathy. That publication notes: Diagnoses were established using clinical symptoms, serum thyroxine and TRAb, thyroid ultrasound and orbital computed tomography.

The material was peripheral blood mononuclear cells (PBMCs), obtained at new diagnosis, from a patient treated with antithyroid drugs. V usage is TRBV10-3 and J usage is TRBJ1-1, with 7 positions matching TRBD1. The clonotype was recovered from a woman aged 25 to 39 with Graves disease. This CDR3 is CAISESNRGPEAFF. In nucleotides, the CDR3 is TGTGCCATCAGTGAGTCGAATAGGGGGCCCGAAGCTTTCTTT.